This T cell receptor beta chain derives from a study of human T cells and chemical hapten exposure (TCRdb year 2021). As for the study more broadly: The libraries were sequenced as a pool, and the TCR yield per sample differed mostly because of small variations in library volumes within the pool. In alopecia patients, the study followed how the peripheral blood TCR repertoire changed in vivo over primary and secondary sensitization to diphenylcyclopropenone (DPC), a hapten. Both TCR alpha and TCR beta chains were sequenced from each blood RNA sample.

On this clonotype: What this receptor recognizes is not known. Per-nucleotide qualities are absent, and no much larger clonotype sits a single base away.

The time point label of this sample denotes: healthy volunteer bleed at 6 weeks. Unfractionated whole blood was collected in Tempus Blood RNA tubes, and total RNA was extracted from that blood. Roughly 5 healthy volunteers were used as TCR sequencing controls and were bled at day 0, 2 weeks and 6 weeks. Summary of the overall study and its limitations: DPC sensitization did not change the number of TCRs with a frequency above 1 in 1000, and there was no evidence of changes in global repertoire structure. Repeated subsampling changed both the strength of the expansion versus patch-test correlation and the threshold at which the correlation became significant.

Library creation used RACE. Data came from a NextSeq 500. Library preparation attached unique molecular identifiers to individual cDNA molecules for quantitative, reproducible TCR counting. The study's own analysis went as follows. Samples had a median of approximately 96,000 TCRs, with a range from about 23,224 to 750,000. V, J and CDR3 annotation of the TCR reads was performed with the Decombinator software suite. To make PS versus PT1 abundance plots, every sample was subsampled to the same number of TCRs (28,000). Expanded TCRs were defined as absent before sensitization and observed at least eight times at the 2-week time point. The raw public data were reprocessed by TCRdb itself: fastp quality trimming at Q25, MiXCR clonotype calling, in-frame beta chains only. Rows with a matching CDR3 protein are joined into one entry that keeps the most common DNA and genes. For this entry, the V and J calls and clone size follow TCRdb and not the study's own pipeline. Recorded for this sample are 65,000 to 95,000 distinct CDR3 sequences; around 9.3% of them occurred a single time. About 1.7% of the sample belongs to the ten largest clones.

Input material: whole blood. The TCR originated in a female donor in good health. Some clones in this sample may be carry-over from other donors' samples.

The DNA reads TGTGCCAGCAGTTCCTCAATGGATACGCAGTATTTT. The resulting protein is CASSSSMDTQYF. The chain couples TRBV28 to TRBJ2-3; the D gene lacks a confident call. The V and J ends are trimmed by 4 bases and 6 bases, leaving 8 bases between them. The CDR3 covers 12 residues, taking in both the cysteine and the phenylalanine. CDR3 DNA only is kept here, 36 bases in frame from base 1. Per the germline V gene, MDHEN is the CDR1 and SYDVKM is the CDR2.